The present T cell receptor beta chain was sequenced within a study of glioma-infiltrating T cells. Study-wide results and caveats: Non-neoplastic patients had below-expected tissue-blood divergence, while all gliomas exceeded expectation. Very few CDR3 sequences were shared between tissue and blood.

Using RNA template, CDR3s of TCR alpha and beta were amplified with iRepertoire arm-PCR. Tissue mRNA or PBMC total RNA, roughly 100-400 ng, went into one-step reverse transcription and amplification. MiXCR, run by TCRdb on the multiplex PCR reads, gives a single entry per CDR3 protein. Seen here are about 130,000 distinct CDR3 sequences, around 25% observed once, and the top ten hold under 35%. V lost 6 bases and J lost 10; bases outside the gene matches: 14. CDR1 is DFQATT and CDR2 is SNEGSKA in the germline V gene (reference sequence). The CDR3 runs 15 residues. Only a few counts were recorded for this clonotype. The antigen remains unidentified.

This rearrangement joins TRBV20-1 to TRBJ1-6; 8 nucleotides match TRBD1. Sequencing was carried out using glioma tissue, nonneoplastic brain tissue, or PBMCs (not recorded which). The TCR sequence derives from a human donor with low-grade glioma or glioblastoma, undergoing nonglioma brain surgery, or in good health (not recorded which). The CDR3 DNA reads as TGCAGTGCCCGGGGGGACAGGTCCCTGGACTCACCCCTCCACTTT. It is translated as CSARGDRSLDSPLHF.